This is a list of T cell receptor beta chains from one sample in a study of spatial heterogeneity in lung cancer. TCRdb used MiXCR to reprocess the 5' RACE reads, holding one entry per CDR3 protein. Seen here are some 21,000 distinct CDR3 sequences, around 4.3% observed once, and the top ten hold approximately 7.4%. The specimen was PBMCs, collected at surgery. The source is a male donor with early-stage non-small cell lung cancer. The CDR3 runs from the conserved cysteine through the conserved F or W. A D gene is named only where the DNA matches it firmly. The listing skips clone size in some rows; elsewhere it reads once, few, many or a size class.

d_gene: TRBD1; abundance: few; v_gene: TRBV5-4; j_gene: TRBJ1-4; CDR3aa: CASSLVGGETNEKLFF; CDR3nt: TGTGCCAGCAGCTTGGTAGGGGGCGAAACTAATGAAAAACTGTTTTTT
d_gene: NA; abundance: few; v_gene: TRBV12-3/TRBV12-4; j_gene: TRBJ2-1; CDR3aa: CASSSGTRYGQFF; CDR3nt: TGTGCCAGCAGTTCAGGGACACGTTACGGGCAGTTCTTC
d_gene: NA; abundance: many; v_gene: TRBV18; j_gene: TRBJ2-3; CDR3aa: CASSPNQQDTKYF; CDR3nt: TGTGCCAGCTCACCCAACCAGCAAGATACGAAGTATTTT
d_gene: TRBD2; abundance: many; v_gene: TRBV5-4; j_gene: TRBJ2-5; CDR3aa: CASSEPTSGRVETQYF; CDR3nt: TGTGCCAGCAGCGAGCCGACTAGCGGGAGGGTGGAGACCCAGTACTTC
d_gene: NA; abundance: many; v_gene: TRBV5-4; j_gene: TRBJ2-2; CDR3aa: CASSPRVGELFF; CDR3nt: TGTGCCAGCAGCCCCAGGGTCGGGGAGCTGTTTTTT
d_gene: TRBD1; abundance: NA; v_gene: TRBV12-3/TRBV12-4; j_gene: TRBJ1-1; CDR3aa: CASSLGTGGSTEAFF; CDR3nt: TGTGCCAGCAGTTTAGGGACAGGGGGTAGCACTGAAGCTTTCTTT
d_gene: NA; abundance: many; v_gene: TRBV7-2; j_gene: TRBJ2-6; CDR3aa: CASSLTPAANVLTF; CDR3nt: TGTGCCAGCAGCCTTACCCCGGCGGCCAACGTCCTGACTTTC
d_gene: NA; abundance: NA; v_gene: TRBV15; j_gene: TRBJ1-4; CDR3aa: CATSRDRREKLFF; CDR3nt: TGTGCCACCAGCAGAGATAGACGGGAAAAACTGTTTTTT
d_gene: TRBD2; abundance: many; v_gene: TRBV7-2; j_gene: TRBJ2-3; CDR3aa: CASSRYILLLAGLTDTQYF; CDR3nt: TGTGCCAGCAGCCGGTACATACTATTACTAGCGGGGCTCACAGATACGCAGTATTTT
d_gene: TRBD1; abundance: many; v_gene: TRBV7-9; j_gene: TRBJ2-1; CDR3aa: CASSLVGTGGDRDHEQFF; CDR3nt: TGTGCCAGCAGCTTAGTCGGGACAGGGGGCGATCGAGACCATGAGCAGTTCTTC
d_gene: NA; abundance: many; v_gene: TRBV7-2; j_gene: TRBJ1-2; CDR3aa: CASSLANRANYGYTF; CDR3nt: TGTGCCAGCAGCTTAGCGAACAGGGCTAACTATGGCTACACCTTC
d_gene: NA; abundance: many; v_gene: TRBV9; j_gene: TRBJ1-2; CDR3aa: CASSPLTGGTNYGYTF; CDR3nt: TGTGCCAGCAGCCCTCTGACGGGGGGTACTAACTATGGCTACACCTTC
d_gene: TRBD2; abundance: few; v_gene: TRBV20-1; j_gene: TRBJ2-1; CDR3aa: CSASRGLAPTEQFF; CDR3nt: TGCAGTGCTTCCCGGGGACTAGCGCCAACAGAGCAGTTCTTC
d_gene: NA; abundance: medium-sized; v_gene: TRBV11-2; j_gene: TRBJ1-1; CDR3aa: CASSLGGNTEAFF; CDR3nt: TGTGCCAGCAGCTTAGGGGGGAACACTGAAGCTTTCTTT
d_gene: TRBD1; abundance: medium-sized; v_gene: TRBV3-1; j_gene: TRBJ1-2; CDR3aa: CASSRTGPHGYTF; CDR3nt: TGTGCCAGCAGCCGGACAGGCCCCCATGGCTACACCTTC
d_gene: NA; abundance: few; v_gene: TRBV20-1; j_gene: TRBJ2-4; CDR3aa: CSVRGGMNIQYF; CDR3nt: TGCAGTGTCCGGGGCGGAATGAACATTCAGTACTTC
d_gene: NA; abundance: NA; v_gene: TRBV10-3; j_gene: TRBJ2-1; CDR3aa: CAISESPAWNEQFF; CDR3nt: TGTGCCATCAGTGAGTCCCCAGCGTGGAATGAGCAGTTCTTC
d_gene: NA; abundance: many; v_gene: TRBV5-1; j_gene: TRBJ2-3; CDR3aa: CASSLTTGKDTQYF; CDR3nt: TGCGCCAGCAGCTTGACTACGGGAAAAGATACGCAGTATTTT
d_gene: NA; abundance: many; v_gene: TRBV20-1; j_gene: TRBJ1-1; CDR3aa: CSATRVVRNTEAFF; CDR3nt: TGCAGTGCTACTAGGGTCGTCAGGAACACTGAAGCTTTCTTT
d_gene: NA; abundance: many; v_gene: TRBV30; j_gene: TRBJ1-2; CDR3aa: CAWSRNAANYGYTF; CDR3nt: TGTGCCTGGAGTAGGAACGCAGCTAACTATGGCTACACCTTC
d_gene: NA; abundance: many; v_gene: TRBV5-1; j_gene: TRBJ2-7; CDR3aa: CASSLEPGRRAEQYF; CDR3nt: TGCGCCAGCAGCTTGGAACCGGGCCGCCGGGCCGAGCAGTACTTC
d_gene: NA; abundance: many; v_gene: TRBV5-1; j_gene: TRBJ2-3; CDR3aa: CASSLATEDTQYF; CDR3nt: TGCGCCAGCAGCTTGGCGACAGAAGATACGCAGTATTTT
d_gene: NA; abundance: many; v_gene: TRBV27; j_gene: TRBJ1-4; CDR3aa: CASRKNRNGEKLFF; CDR3nt: TGTGCCAGCAGAAAAAACAGGAACGGCGAAAAACTGTTTTTT
d_gene: NA; abundance: medium-sized; v_gene: TRBV28; j_gene: TRBJ1-1; CDR3aa: CASTTWRTEAFF; CDR3nt: TGTGCCAGCACCACCTGGAGGACTGAAGCTTTCTTT
d_gene: NA; abundance: many; v_gene: TRBV20-1; j_gene: TRBJ2-7; CDR3aa: CSARGPRDQAYEQYF; CDR3nt: TGCAGTGCTAGGGGCCCCCGGGACCAGGCCTACGAGCAGTACTTC
d_gene: NA; abundance: many; v_gene: TRBV5-1; j_gene: TRBJ1-2; CDR3aa: CASSKQGYGYTF; CDR3nt: TGCGCCAGCAGCAAGCAGGGCTATGGCTACACCTTC
d_gene: TRBD1; abundance: few; v_gene: TRBV29-1; j_gene: TRBJ1-1; CDR3aa: CSVEGQGRGSWSEAFF; CDR3nt: TGCAGCGTTGAGGGACAGGGGAGGGGTAGCTGGTCTGAAGCTTTCTTT
d_gene: NA; abundance: few; v_gene: TRBV20-1; j_gene: TRBJ2-1; CDR3aa: CSAREPQGHNEQFF; CDR3nt: TGCAGTGCTAGAGAGCCTCAGGGGCACAATGAGCAGTTCTTC
d_gene: NA; abundance: many; v_gene: TRBV7-2; j_gene: TRBJ2-7; CDR3aa: CASSLGGSRAYEQYF; CDR3nt: TGTGCCAGCAGCTTAGGCGGCTCCCGGGCCTACGAGCAGTACTTC
d_gene: TRBD2; abundance: many; v_gene: TRBV29-1; j_gene: TRBJ2-5; CDR3aa: CSAFGGAFETQYF; CDR3nt: TGCAGCGCCTTCGGGGGGGCCTTCGAGACCCAGTACTTC
d_gene: NA; abundance: many; v_gene: TRBV4-1; j_gene: TRBJ2-7; CDR3aa: CASSQEKGRAYEQYF; CDR3nt: TGCGCCAGCAGCCAAGAGAAGGGAAGGGCCTACGAGCAGTACTTC
d_gene: NA; abundance: many; v_gene: TRBV11-2; j_gene: TRBJ2-1; CDR3aa: CASSLLALAGGNEQFF; CDR3nt: TGTGCCAGCAGCCTCCTCGCGCTTGCCGGGGGTAATGAGCAGTTCTTC
d_gene: TRBD1; abundance: few; v_gene: TRBV19; j_gene: TRBJ1-4; CDR3aa: CASNPFGQGKDEKLFF; CDR3nt: TGTGCCAGTAATCCCTTCGGACAGGGAAAAGATGAAAAACTGTTTTTT
d_gene: TRBD2; abundance: many; v_gene: TRBV4-3; j_gene: TRBJ2-5; CDR3aa: CASSQELGGQETQYF; CDR3nt: TGCGCCAGCAGCCAAGAACTCGGGGGGCAAGAGACCCAGTACTTC
d_gene: NA; abundance: many; v_gene: TRBV12-3/TRBV12-4; j_gene: TRBJ1-3; CDR3aa: CASSLEPGSGNTIYF; CDR3nt: TGTGCCAGCAGCCTCGAGCCGGGTTCTGGAAACACCATATATTTT
d_gene: NA; abundance: many; v_gene: TRBV29-1; j_gene: TRBJ2-7; CDR3aa: CSAQEGGFDAQYF; CDR3nt: TGCAGCGCTCAAGAGGGAGGCTTTGATGCGCAGTACTTC
d_gene: NA; abundance: many; v_gene: TRBV4-2; j_gene: TRBJ2-7; CDR3aa: CASSQDRRYEQYF; CDR3nt: TGTGCCAGCAGCCAAGATCGGCGCTACGAGCAGTACTTC
d_gene: TRBD1; abundance: many; v_gene: TRBV20-1; j_gene: TRBJ1-1; CDR3aa: CSAYTGDELNTEAFF; CDR3nt: TGCAGTGCTTACACAGGGGACGAATTGAACACTGAAGCTTTCTTT
d_gene: NA; abundance: many; v_gene: TRBV15; j_gene: TRBJ2-1; CDR3aa: CATSRPQLTVYNEQFF; CDR3nt: TGTGCCACCAGCAGACCTCAACTGACAGTCTACAATGAGCAGTTCTTC
d_gene: NA; abundance: NA; v_gene: TRBV25-1; j_gene: TRBJ2-3; CDR3aa: CASSEVLGSRGTDTQYF; CDR3nt: TGTGCCAGCAGTGAAGTTCTTGGGTCTCGGGGGACAGATACGCAGTATTTT
d_gene: NA; abundance: many; v_gene: TRBV5-1; j_gene: TRBJ2-7; CDR3aa: CASSLGQVSYEQYF; CDR3nt: TGCGCCAGCAGCTTGGGACAGGTCTCCTACGAGCAGTACTTC
d_gene: TRBD1; abundance: many; v_gene: TRBV14; j_gene: TRBJ2-7; CDR3aa: CASSHTPGQSYEQYF; CDR3nt: TGTGCCAGCAGCCACACACCGGGACAGTCCTACGAGCAGTACTTC
d_gene: TRBD2; abundance: many; v_gene: TRBV4-2; j_gene: TRBJ2-1; CDR3aa: CASSQAGGDNEQFF; CDR3nt: TGTGCCAGCAGCCAAGCGGGGGGGGACAATGAGCAGTTCTTC
d_gene: TRBD2; abundance: many; v_gene: TRBV5-4; j_gene: TRBJ2-7; CDR3aa: CASSLRPGLAPYEQYF; CDR3nt: TGTGCCAGCAGCTTGCGTCCAGGACTAGCGCCATACGAGCAGTACTTC
d_gene: NA; abundance: NA; v_gene: TRBV11-2; j_gene: TRBJ2-5; CDR3aa: CASSPHETQYF; CDR3nt: TGTGCCAGCAGCCCGCATGAGACCCAGTACTTC
d_gene: NA; abundance: many; v_gene: TRBV6-5; j_gene: TRBJ1-2; CDR3aa: CASSYLPNYGYTF; CDR3nt: TGTGCCAGCAGTTATCTTCCTAACTATGGCTACACCTTC
d_gene: TRBD2; abundance: many; v_gene: TRBV28; j_gene: TRBJ2-7; CDR3aa: CASSLFGTSSYEQYF; CDR3nt: TGTGCCAGCAGTTTATTTGGGACTAGCTCCTACGAGCAGTACTTC
d_gene: TRBD1; abundance: many; v_gene: TRBV4-1; j_gene: TRBJ2-7; CDR3aa: CASSLRVDRGQYEQYF; CDR3nt: TGCGCCAGCAGCCTTCGGGTGGACAGGGGGCAATACGAGCAGTACTTC
d_gene: NA; abundance: many; v_gene: TRBV4-2; j_gene: TRBJ2-7; CDR3aa: CASSQGEGWSYEQYF; CDR3nt: TGTGCCAGCAGCCAAGGTGAAGGGTGGTCCTACGAGCAGTACTTC
d_gene: NA; abundance: medium-sized; v_gene: TRBV4-3; j_gene: TRBJ1-4; CDR3aa: CASSQDTDWGGTNEKLFF; CDR3nt: TGCGCCAGCAGCCAAGATACGGATTGGGGAGGAACTAATGAAAAACTGTTTTTT
d_gene: NA; abundance: many; v_gene: TRBV7-8; j_gene: TRBJ2-7; CDR3aa: CASSLRPGFLREQYF; CDR3nt: TGTGCCAGCAGCTTACGGCCAGGGTTTTTGCGCGAGCAGTACTTC
d_gene: NA; abundance: NA; v_gene: TRBV30; j_gene: TRBJ2-5; CDR3aa: CVWSRGQSQTQYF; CDR3nt: TGTGTCTGGAGCCGGGGGCAGTCACAGACCCAGTACTTC
d_gene: NA; abundance: NA; v_gene: TRBV20-1; j_gene: TRBJ2-3; CDR3aa: CSADRDRLSTDTQYF; CDR3nt: TGCAGTGCAGACCGAGACAGACTAAGCACAGATACGCAGTATTTT
d_gene: NA; abundance: many; v_gene: TRBV6-5; j_gene: TRBJ1-6; CDR3aa: CASSYGGQNSPLHF; CDR3nt: TGTGCCAGCAGTTACGGGGGACAAAATTCACCCCTCCACTTT
d_gene: NA; abundance: many; v_gene: TRBV11-3; j_gene: TRBJ2-3; CDR3aa: CASSLEGWGTQYF; CDR3nt: TGTGCCAGCAGCTTAGAAGGTTGGGGTACGCAGTATTTT
d_gene: NA; abundance: many; v_gene: TRBV7-2; j_gene: TRBJ2-7; CDR3aa: CASSFTERQYF; CDR3nt: TGTGCCAGCAGCTTTACAGAGCGGCAGTACTTC
d_gene: NA; abundance: many; v_gene: TRBV18; j_gene: TRBJ2-2; CDR3aa: CASSARKRDTGELFF; CDR3nt: TGTGCCAGCTCGGCCAGGAAACGAGACACCGGGGAGCTGTTTTTT
d_gene: NA; abundance: medium-sized; v_gene: TRBV7-9; j_gene: TRBJ2-1; CDR3aa: CASSLGLFAYNEQFF; CDR3nt: TGTGCCAGCAGCTTGGGTCTCTTTGCCTACAATGAGCAGTTCTTC
d_gene: NA; abundance: NA; v_gene: TRBV7-3; j_gene: TRBJ2-3; CDR3aa: CASSEGSTDTQYF; CDR3nt: TGTGCCAGCAGCGAGGGATCCACAGATACGCAGTATTTT